The clone carrying this T cell receptor (beta chain) was seen repeatedly, ten times or more. Its specificity is not known. The authors amplified TCR beta CDR3 from genomic DNA using two-round multiplex PCR. During first-round PCR, primers specific to each TRBV and TRBJ gene were used. During the second PCR round, universal primers were used. TCRdb recomputed calls from the multiplex PCR reads with MiXCR, one row per CDR3 protein. The repertoire includes 15,000 or so distinct CDR3 sequences, roughly 49% of them detected once, and more than 30% sits in the top ten. The germline gives CDR1 SEHNR, CDR2 FQNEAQ (reference sequence). The CDR3 has 15 amino acids. V gave up 6 bases and J gave up 0 bases, with 14 bases separating them. This entry comes from a study of prognosis after radiotherapy for stage I lung cancer. Findings and limits, study-wide: Between patients with and without metastases, TRBV and TRBJ gene usage reportedly differed.

This sequence was found in a donor at least 50 years old with non-small cell lung cancer. The chain couples TRBV7-9 to TRBJ1-1; D gene unclear. Sequenced here: PBMCs, sampled before or after stereotactic body radiation therapy (not recorded which). This chain's CDR3 is CASSRRVAMNTEAFF. CDR3 bases: TGTGCCAGCAGTCGCCGGGTAGCTATGAACACTGAAGCTTTCTTT.